This TCR beta chain was profiled in a study of T cells in localized non-small cell lung cancer. The V end was cut by 5 bases, the J end by 5 bases, with 15 bases between. Germline assignment: CDR1 SGHTA and CDR2 FQGNSA. This CDR3 is built from 14 residues. The table came from immunoSEQ multiplex PCR; TCRdb's copy has only in-frame clones and leaves some out. The sample consists of 25,000 to 35,000 clones, roughly 91% of them appearing once. Notes on this clone: Its target is not known.

Regarding the study as a whole: In the blood, greater T cell density corresponded to longer overall survival. Tumor samples were not multi-region, leaving intratumor heterogeneity unexcluded. A median of approximately 54 clones ranked among the top 100 in tumor appeared in adjacent lung. Uninvolved adjacent lung had the highest recorded T cell clonality, with tumor below it.

The clonotype originates from a woman aged 35-75 years with stage I lung adenocarcinoma. The material was peripheral blood, obtained before any cancer treatment. The V gene is TRBV7-2, the J gene TRBJ2-5; D is uncertain. Here the CDR3 DNA reads TGTGCCAGCAGCCCACCCCGCTCCGGTGAGACCCAGTACTTC. Residues: CASSPPRSGETQYF.